This TCR beta chain was captured in a study of T cells after posttransplantation cyclophosphamide. The CDR3 is made up of 18 amino acids. The V gene's germline CDR1 is MNHEY and CDR2 SMNVEV (reference sequence). V shed 2 bases, J shed 0 bases, and the junction held 7 bases outside the gene matches. Profiled with immunoSEQ multiplex PCR; TCRdb holds only in-frame clones, not every one. This table has approximately 23,000 clones, roughly 88% appearing once. General study findings and limits: TRB clonality was highly associated with recipient CMV seropositivity and reactivation.

Worth noting for this clone: Its specificity is not known.

V and J are TRBV27 and TRBJ1-6; TRBD1 matches 7 bases. This sequence originates from a woman aged 55-70 years with a blood cancer, CMV-positive, and with a related stem cell donor. The sample consisted of PBMCs. DNA of the CDR3: TGTGCCAGCAGTTTAAAGGGTGACAGGGTCTCCTATAATTCACCCCTCCACTTT. Translating it yields CASSLKGDRVSYNSPLHF.